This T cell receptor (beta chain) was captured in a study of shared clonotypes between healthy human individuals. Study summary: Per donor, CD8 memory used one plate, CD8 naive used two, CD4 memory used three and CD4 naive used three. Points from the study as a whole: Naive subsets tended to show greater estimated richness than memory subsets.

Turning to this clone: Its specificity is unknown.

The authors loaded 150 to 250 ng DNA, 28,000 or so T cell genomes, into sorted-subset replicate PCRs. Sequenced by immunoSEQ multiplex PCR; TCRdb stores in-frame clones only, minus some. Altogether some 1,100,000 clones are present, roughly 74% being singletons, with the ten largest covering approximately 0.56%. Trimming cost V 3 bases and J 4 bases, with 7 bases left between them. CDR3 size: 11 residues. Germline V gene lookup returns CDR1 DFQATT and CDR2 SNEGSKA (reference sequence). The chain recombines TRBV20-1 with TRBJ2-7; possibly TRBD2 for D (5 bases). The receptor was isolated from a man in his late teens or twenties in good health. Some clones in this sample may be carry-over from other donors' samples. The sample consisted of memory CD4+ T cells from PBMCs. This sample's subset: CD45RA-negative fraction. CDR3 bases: TGCAGTGCTAGTGCGGGTTACGAGCAGTACTTC. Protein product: CSASAGYEQYF.